Below are 17 T cell receptor beta chains sequenced from a single sample in a study of identical twins (dated by TCRdb to 2015 to 2016). Libraries were constructed by 5' RACE. Sequencer: Illumina HiSeq 2000. TCRdb reran the public reads through fastp at Q25 and MiXCR, keeping productive beta chains. Each entry is one CDR3 protein sequence, shown with its most common DNA and genes. The sample contains more than 400,000 distinct CDR3 sequences, over 12% of them found a single time. The leading ten clones occupy roughly 0.42% of the sample. This same sample was also part of a study on yellow fever vaccine responses in identical twins.

Sequenced input: CD4+ T cells sorted from blood. These receptors all come from a woman aged 18 to 35 in good health.

This clonotype was seen a few times. The chain employs TRBV2 and TRBJ2-2, with 8 bases matching TRBD1. Unmatched junction bases numbered 5, after V lost 6 bases and J lost 2 bases. Germline loops: CDR1 SNHLY, CDR2 FYNNEI. There are 15 residues in the CDR3. In nucleotides, the CDR3 is TGTGCCAGCAGGAATACAGGGGGAAACACCGGGGAGCTGTTTTTT. Amino acids: CASRNTGGNTGELFF.

There are a few counts of this clonotype. This chain's CDR3 is CASSGQANSPLHF. The CDR3 DNA reads as TGCGCCAGCAGCGGTCAGGCAAATTCACCCCTCCACTTT. J is TRBJ1-6 and V is TRBV5-1; D not certain. The germline V gene has CDR1 SGHRS and CDR2 YFSETQ. V was shortened by 4 bases and J by 7 bases, with 9 bases between the two germline ends. The CDR3 contains 13 residues.

This clonotype was seen more than once but under ten times. J is TRBJ2-5 and V is TRBV6-5; possibly TRBD2 for D (5 bases). Germline CDR1 is MNHEY and CDR2 is SVGAGI. The CDR3 extends over 15 amino acids. V was pared by 0 bases and J by 5 bases, with 13 bases between. This CDR3 reads CASSYSSRGWETQYF. The CDR3 coding sequence is TGTGCCAGCAGTTACTCGAGTCGGGGTTGGGAGACCCAGTACTTC.

This clonotype was picked up many times. A read error may produce the germline difference seen at one junction end. The genes are TRBV12-3 or TRBV12-4 and TRBJ2-2; 10 nucleotides match TRBD2. This CDR3 region has 14 residues. In DNA, the CDR3 is TGTGCCAGCAGCTTAGCGGGAGGCACCGGGGAGCTGTTTTTT. It encodes CASSLAGGTGELFF.

V and J are TRBV7-3 and TRBJ2-4, with 13 bases fitting TRBD2. CDR3 length: 16 amino acids. Germline CDR1 is SGHTA and CDR2 is FQGTGA. With V trimmed by 5 bases and J by 5 bases, 6 bases remained unmatched. The CDR3 protein is CASSPGLAGVQNIQYF. In DNA form, the CDR3 reads TGTGCCAGCAGCCCAGGACTAGCGGGAGTTCAAAACATTCAGTACTTC.

In this sample, this clonotype turned up a few times. This chain connects TRBV6-1 to TRBJ1-2, with a tentative D call TRBD1 (6 bases). The V end was cut by 5 bases, the J end by 2 bases, with 12 bases between. The CDR3 runs 14 residues. CDR1 and CDR2 from the germline V gene are MNHNS and SASEGT. The CDR3 nucleotides are TGTGCCAGCAGTCCTCTCACAGGGAACTATGGCTACACCTTC. Encoded protein: CASSPLTGNYGYTF.

The chain is built from TRBV5-1 and TRBJ2-5; D gene unclear. V shed 0 bases and J shed 4 bases, with 19 bases lying between them. CDR1 and CDR2 from the germline V gene are SGHRS and YFSETQ. This CDR3 is built from 17 residues. Here the CDR3 DNA reads TGCGCCAGCAGCTTGGCCATTAATCTGGCGTTAGCAGAGACCCAGTACTTC. This codes for CASSLAINLALAETQYF.

This clonotype has more than one count but fewer than ten. The chain employs TRBV19 and TRBJ1-1, with D possibly being TRBD1 (6 bases). Trimming removed 4 bases from V and 6 bases from J, with 9 bases in between. This CDR3 has 12 amino acids. The germline V gene encodes CDR1 LNHDA and CDR2 SQIVND (reference sequence). The CDR3 bases are TGTGCCAGTAGTACAACAGGGCCTGAAGCTTTCTTT. Translated: CASSTTGPEAFF.

V is TRBV18 and J is TRBJ2-2; 9 bases align to TRBD1. The germline V gene encodes CDR1 KGHSH and CDR2 LQKENI. This CDR3 contains 16 residues. V was pared by 3 bases and J by 6 bases, with 8 bases of the junction left unmatched. The CDR3 region has the DNA TGTGCCAGCTCACCTCTTAGGACAGGGGCCGCCGGGGAGCTGTTTTTT. Its translation: CASSPLRTGAAGELFF.

This chain joins TRBV12-3 or TRBV12-4 and TRBJ2-1; D is unresolved. Trimming took 6 bases from V and 8 from J, leaving 11 bases between them. The length of the CDR3 is 12 residues. The CDR3 sequence: CASSSIYDEQFF. Here the CDR3 DNA reads TGTGCCAGCAGCAGTATTTATGATGAGCAGTTCTTC.

The table lists this clonotype with a few counts. The chain joins TRBV28 to TRBJ2-1; 10 bases are a match to TRBD2. CDR3 length equals 17 residues. CDR1 and CDR2 from the germline V gene are MDHEN and SYDVKM. The J segment lost 4 bases and the V segment lost 4 bases, leaving 10 bases of the junction unmatched. CDR3 DNA sequence: TGTGCCAGCAGTTCGACCGCCGGACTAGCGGATTACAATGAGCAGTTCTTC. This gives the protein CASSSTAGLADYNEQFF.

There are a few counts of this clonotype. This chain links TRBV6-1 with TRBJ2-6; D is uncertain. Germline V lookup: CDR1 MNHNS, CDR2 SASEGT. The CDR3 runs to 15 residues. V was pared by 6 bases and J by 1 base, with 10 bases between. The CDR3 DNA is TGTGCCAGCAGAGGGTCCATATCTGGGGCCAACGTCCTGACTTTC. This translates into CASRGSISGANVLTF.

The chain employs TRBV14 and TRBJ2-2; D is uncertain. CDR3 length: 15 amino acids. Germline loops: CDR1 SGHDN, CDR2 FVKESK. The germline V and J ends were trimmed by 0 bases and 4 bases, with 9 bases remaining between them. Here the CDR3 reads CASSQDLTGTGELFF. The CDR3 coding sequence is TGTGCCAGCAGCCAAGATCTTACGGGCACCGGGGAGCTGTTTTTT.

This clonotype has only a few counts. The chain couples TRBV18 to TRBJ2-1; D may be TRBD1 or TRBD2 (6 bases each). Germline loops: CDR1 KGHSH, CDR2 LQKENI. The CDR3 has 17 residues. V gave up 1 base and J gave up 2 bases, with 15 bases separating them. The CDR3 DNA reads TGTGCCAGCTCACCACGTAAGGGGGAGGTAGCCTACAATGAGCAGTTCTTC. Translated: CASSPRKGEVAYNEQFF.

The chain carries TRBV7-8 and TRBJ2-4; 8 nucleotides align to TRBD2. The CDR3 contains 19 residues. Germline V gene lookup returns CDR1 SGHVS and CDR2 FQNEAQ. V was pared by 1 base and J by 0 bases, with 11 bases of the junction left unmatched. CDR3 in DNA: TGTGCCAGCAGCTTAGAATGGGCGGGGGGCAGGGAAGCCAAAAACATTCAGTACTTC. It encodes CASSLEWAGGREAKNIQYF.

This clonotype was picked up a small number of times. The chain recombines TRBV5-1 with TRBJ2-5; D is uncertain. The CDR3 is 15 residues long. Germline CDR1 is SGHRS and CDR2 is YFSETQ. V lost 4 bases to trimming and J lost 5 bases, with 18 bases between them. The CDR3 is CASSSRRRSEETQYF. In DNA, the CDR3 is TGCGCCAGCAGCAGTCGGCGTCGAAGTGAGGAGACCCAGTACTTC.

The rearrangement links TRBV28 to TRBJ2-5; 9 bases fit TRBD2. V dropped 5 bases and J dropped 5; count of bases not matched to a gene: 0. CDR1 is MDHEN and CDR2 is SYDVKM in the germline V gene. CDR3 length: 12 amino acids. DNA of the CDR3: TGTGCCAGCAGTGGACTAGCGGAGACCCAGTACTTC. It codes for CASSGLAETQYF.